A selection of T cell receptor beta chains follows, all from one sample in a study of patients and donors after allogeneic stem cell transplantation. TCRdb reanalysed the RT-PCR reads using MiXCR and keeps one entry per CDR3 protein. The sample lists about 110,000 distinct CDR3 sequences, around 35% occurring once. Material: blood, either unsorted or a sorted T cell fraction (not recorded which). The source of these receptors is a human donor who was either an allogeneic HSCT recipient or a stem cell or donor lymphocyte infusion donor (not recorded which). It is not recorded whose cells these are; they may come from a transplant donor. CDR3s include the opening cysteine and the closing phenylalanine or tryptophan. A D gene is named only where the DNA matches it firmly. Not every row has a clone size; where given, it reads once, few, many or a size class.

v_call: TRBV18
j_call: TRBJ1-3
clone_size: .
cdr3_length: 16
d_call: .
cdr3_nt: TGTGCCAGCTCACCAAACCGGGACAAAATCGGAGACACCATATATTTT
cdr3_aa: CASSPNRDKIGDTIYF

v_call: TRBV28
j_call: TRBJ1-5
clone_size: few
cdr3_length: 16
d_call: TRBD1
cdr3_nt: TGTGCCAGCAGCTCTCGGGACAGGGCGCACAATCAGCCCCAGCATTTT
cdr3_aa: CASSSRDRAHNQPQHF

v_call: TRBV20-1
j_call: TRBJ2-3
clone_size: .
cdr3_length: 16
d_call: TRBD2
cdr3_nt: TGCAGTGCTAGAATTCAGCCGGGGAGGGCCAGAGATACGCAGTATTTT
cdr3_aa: CSARIQPGRARDTQYF

v_call: TRBV5-1
j_call: TRBJ1-5
clone_size: .
cdr3_length: 13
d_call: .
cdr3_nt: TGCGCCAGCAGCTTGGAGGAGGGTACCCCCCAGCATTTT
cdr3_aa: CASSLEEGTPQHF

v_call: TRBV10-3
j_call: TRBJ2-3
clone_size: few
cdr3_length: 14
d_call: TRBD1
cdr3_nt: TGTGCCATCAGCAGAAACAGGGGGGAAGATACGCAGTATTTT
cdr3_aa: CAISRNRGEDTQYF

v_call: TRBV29-1
j_call: TRBJ1-1
clone_size: .
cdr3_length: 11
d_call: .
cdr3_nt: TGCAGCGTTATGGGGAACACTGAAGCTTTCTTT
cdr3_aa: CSVMGNTEAFF

v_call: TRBV5-1
j_call: TRBJ1-1
clone_size: .
cdr3_length: 15
d_call: TRBD1
cdr3_nt: TGCGCCAGCAACCTAGGGGGCGCGTCGAACACTGAAGCTTTCTTT
cdr3_aa: CASNLGGASNTEAFF

v_call: TRBV20-1
j_call: TRBJ2-2
clone_size: few
cdr3_length: 16
d_call: TRBD1
cdr3_nt: TGCAGTGCTAGAGACCCCGGGACAGGGGTCACCGGGGAGCTGTTTTTT
cdr3_aa: CSARDPGTGVTGELFF

v_call: TRBV7-9
j_call: TRBJ2-5
clone_size: .
cdr3_length: 17
d_call: TRBD2
cdr3_nt: TGTGCCAGCAGCTCTAGACTAGCGGGAGGCTACCAAGAGACCCAGTACTTC
cdr3_aa: CASSSRLAGGYQETQYF

v_call: TRBV27
j_call: TRBJ1-5
clone_size: many
cdr3_length: 14
d_call: .
cdr3_nt: TGTGCCAGCAGTTTCCGGGACTCCAATCAGCCCCAGCATTTT
cdr3_aa: CASSFRDSNQPQHF

v_call: TRBV6-1
j_call: TRBJ2-1
clone_size: .
cdr3_length: 15
d_call: TRBD1
cdr3_nt: TGTGCCAGCGCGTCGGGACAGGGGTTGTACAATGAGCAGTTCTTC
cdr3_aa: CASASGQGLYNEQFF

v_call: TRBV14
j_call: TRBJ2-4
clone_size: .
cdr3_length: 17
d_call: TRBD1
cdr3_nt: TGTGCCAGCAGCCAAGATTCGACAGGGACAGGCAAAAACATTCAGTACTTC
cdr3_aa: CASSQDSTGTGKNIQYF

v_call: TRBV20-1
j_call: TRBJ1-5
clone_size: few
cdr3_length: 13
d_call: .
cdr3_nt: TGCAGTGCTAGTATGGGGGCGAGACAGCCCCAGCATTTT
cdr3_aa: CSASMGARQPQHF

v_call: TRBV29-1
j_call: TRBJ1-2
clone_size: .
cdr3_length: 13
d_call: .
cdr3_nt: TGCAGCGTTTCCCCCGCGGCTAACTATGGCTACACCTTC
cdr3_aa: CSVSPAANYGYTF

v_call: TRBV24-1
j_call: TRBJ2-7
clone_size: .
cdr3_length: 12
d_call: .
cdr3_nt: TGTGCCACCAACCGTGGTGGCGACGAGCAGTACTTC
cdr3_aa: CATNRGGDEQYF

v_call: TRBV7-8
j_call: TRBJ1-6
clone_size: .
cdr3_length: 16
d_call: .
cdr3_nt: TGTGCCAGCAGCCCTCCCCCCGCGACAGAGAATTCACCCCTCCACTTT
cdr3_aa: CASSPPPATENSPLHF

v_call: TRBV20-1
j_call: TRBJ2-7
clone_size: .
cdr3_length: 13
d_call: TRBD2
cdr3_nt: TGCAGTGCTAGGCAGGGAGGGACCTACGAGCAGTACTTC
cdr3_aa: CSARQGGTYEQYF

v_call: TRBV7-2
j_call: TRBJ2-4
clone_size: .
cdr3_length: 14
d_call: .
cdr3_nt: TGTGCCAGCAGCTTAGACGCAGGGATAAACATTCAGTACTTC
cdr3_aa: CASSLDAGINIQYF

v_call: TRBV4-3
j_call: TRBJ2-3
clone_size: .
cdr3_length: 16
d_call: .
cdr3_nt: TGCGCCAGCAGCCAAGCGCGCGGAGAAGTGACAGATACGCAGTATTTT
cdr3_aa: CASSQARGEVTDTQYF

v_call: TRBV15
j_call: TRBJ2-2
clone_size: .
cdr3_length: 15
d_call: .
cdr3_nt: TGTGCCACCAGCAGAGAGGCGAGGAACACCGGGGAGCTGTTTTTT
cdr3_aa: CATSREARNTGELFF

v_call: TRBV20-1
j_call: TRBJ2-1
clone_size: .
cdr3_length: 14
d_call: TRBD2
cdr3_nt: TGCAGTGCTAAACGGGGGGGGTCCTACAATGAGCAGTTCTTC
cdr3_aa: CSAKRGGSYNEQFF

v_call: TRBV18
j_call: TRBJ2-5
clone_size: .
cdr3_length: 14
d_call: .
cdr3_nt: TGTGCCAGCTCACCAATTCGGGGTGAAGAGACCCAGTACTTC
cdr3_aa: CASSPIRGEETQYF

v_call: TRBV24-1
j_call: TRBJ2-3
clone_size: few
cdr3_length: 14
d_call: .
cdr3_nt: TGTGCCACCAGTGACAGGACACCCTCAGATACGCAGTATTTT
cdr3_aa: CATSDRTPSDTQYF

v_call: TRBV29-1
j_call: TRBJ2-3
clone_size: once
cdr3_length: 14
d_call: TRBD2
cdr3_nt: TGCAGCGTTCGTCGGCGGGAGGGCCCAGATACGCAGTATTTT
cdr3_aa: CSVRRREGPDTQYF

v_call: TRBV7-8
j_call: TRBJ1-1
clone_size: .
cdr3_length: 15
d_call: .
cdr3_nt: TGTGCCAGCAGCTTACAGGTTGTTATGAACACTGAAGCTTTCTTT
cdr3_aa: CASSLQVVMNTEAFF

v_call: TRBV20-1
j_call: TRBJ1-1
clone_size: few
cdr3_length: 13
d_call: .
cdr3_nt: TGCAGTGCTAGAGCAGACGGGAACACTGAAGCTTTCTTT
cdr3_aa: CSARADGNTEAFF

v_call: TRBV28
j_call: TRBJ2-7
clone_size: .
cdr3_length: 11
d_call: .
cdr3_nt: TGTGCCAGCAGCGGGGTAAACGAGCAGTACTTC
cdr3_aa: CASSGVNEQYF

v_call: TRBV4-3
j_call: TRBJ2-1
clone_size: few
cdr3_length: 18
d_call: TRBD2
cdr3_nt: TGCGCCAGCAGCCAAGATGTAGCGGGGACATACTCCTACAATGAGCAGTTCTTC
cdr3_aa: CASSQDVAGTYSYNEQFF

v_call: TRBV6-2/TRBV6-3
j_call: TRBJ2-1
clone_size: .
cdr3_length: 11
d_call: .
cdr3_nt: TGTGCCAGCAGTCTTAATGGGGGGCAGTTCTTC
cdr3_aa: CASSLNGGQFF